The rows below give T cell receptor beta chains drawn from one sample of a study of cytomegalovirus exposure and HLA in healthy donors. Some clones are missing from TCRdb's copy, which holds only in-frame ones; the method was immunoSEQ multiplex PCR. The table lists approximately 50,000 clones, 75% to 85% of them singletons. Specimen: PBMCs. Every receptor here comes from a man aged 25-40 years in good health and CMV-seronegative. Both conserved end residues are trimmed from each CDR3. Fields, in order: J gene, V gene, CDR3 protein.

TRBJ1-1,TRBV27,ASSFARQINTEAF
TRBJ1-5,TRBV5-6,ASSLGPGRNQPQH
TRBJ2-1,TRBV5-8,ASSLEVAGLDPLSYNEQF
TRBJ2-1,TRBV5-4,ASSLDSGRVNEQF
TRBJ1-4,TRBV7-2,ASTLSPGNEKLF
TRBJ2-7,TRBV5-1,ASSYRTGGDGAQY
TRBJ2-3,TRBV5-1,ASSWATDTQY
TRBJ2-7,TRBV11-2,ASSLGGVYEQY
TRBJ2-6,TRBV5-4,ASSPYSSGANVLT
TRBJ2-1,TRBV4-3,ASSQETSGRGGEQF
TRBJ2-5,TRBV7-8,ASSLAGGETQY
TRBJ2-7,TRBV13,ASSSTGGSYEQY
TRBJ2-1,TRBV7-8,ASSLKSSRESEQF
TRBJ2-2,TRBV29-1,SASVGTGELF
TRBJ2-1,TRBV5-1,ASSVDGYNEQF
TRBJ1-2,TRBV7-9,ASSHGNILSHYT
TRBJ2-5,TRBV29-1,SVEGTEGTGFETQY
TRBJ2-3,TRBV11-2,ASSLGTGGAGYPLGTQY
TRBJ1-2,TRBV4-3,ASSQSTGTNGYT
TRBJ1-3,TRBV5-1,ASTLGAGGARSGNTIY
TRBJ2-5,TRBV6-5,ASSYSRETQY
TRBJ2-7,TRBV7-8,ASSSRGRNYEQY
TRBJ1-1,TRBV2,ASTIGHLAEAF
TRBJ1-2,TRBV5-6,ASSLAGGLYGYT
TRBJ2-1,TRBV19,ASSADRGYEQF
TRBJ2-3,TRBV9,ASSVDGAGERDTQY
TRBJ1-6,TRBV4-3,ASSQPDRDSPLH
TRBJ1-6,TRBV6-1,ASSELWEGSPLH
TRBJ2-1,TRBV6-4,ASSDSAGSYNEQF
TRBJ1-6,TRBV5-4,AISQDRGGNSPLH
TRBJ1-4,TRBV10-2,ASSERTGEDEKLF
TRBJ2-2,TRBV5-6,ASSIIGTGATGELF
TRBJ2-6,TRBV7-2,ASSSPRPGANVLT
TRBJ2-3,TRBV9,ASSAGLAGATDTQY
TRBJ2-3,TRBV10-3,AISESRKTDTQY
TRBJ2-5,TRBV9,ASSGTTRETQY
TRBJ2-6,TRBV7-9,ASSSTGTASGANVLT
TRBJ2-2,TRBV30,AWNPGLADTGELF
TRBJ2-7,TRBV6-7,ASRGTIYEQY